The source of this T cell receptor beta chain is a study of T cells in Graves' hyperthyroidism and ophthalmopathy. Study-wide background: Once the initial diagnosis was made, peripheral blood was obtained before any treatment.

Regarding the study as a whole: Most expanded thyroid clonotypes above 0.001 also appeared in blood.

Uncontrolled infection, other autoimmune disease, pregnancy and lactation each barred patients from inclusion. In regard to this clonotype: Its target is not known.

This CDR3 spans 15 amino acids. V was clipped by 6 bases and J by 2 bases; unmatched bases: 3. CDR1 is LGHDT, CDR2 YNNKEL, per germline (reference sequence). Amplification yielded TCR beta CDR3 regions, with RNA transcripts as the source. Primed by the HTBI set, a first-round RT-PCR was run on the TCR CDR3. Using its own MiXCR run on the multiplex PCR reads, TCRdb lists one record per CDR3 protein. The repertoire includes hundreds of thousands of distinct CDR3 sequences, 22% of them detected once, and roughly 60% sits in the top ten. The chain recombines TRBV3-1 with TRBJ1-5; TRBD1 agrees at 11 bases. The receptor comes from a man aged 30 to 45 with Graves' ophthalmopathy. Source material: blood. The CDR3: CASSGQGAGNQPQHF. The DNA of the CDR3 is TGTGCCAGCAGTGGACAGGGGGCAGGCAATCAGCCCCAGCATTTT.